The sequence of this T cell receptor (beta chain) was determined in a study of tumor-infiltrating lymphocytes in primary liver carcinoma. Whole-study context: Male and female patients aged 30 to 69 years made up the cohort. Staged T1-T3 N0M0, the tumors had sizes that ranged from roughly 4.2 to 11 cm across.

As for this clonotype: Its antigen is currently unknown. The conserved phenylalanine or tryptophan normally closing the CDR3 is absent here, so this likely arose from a read error.

The CDR3 sequence is 16 residues long. V lost 10 bases, J lost 5 bases, and 24 bases lay in between. Germline V gene sequence: CDR1 SGHDN, CDR2 FVKESK. Study-wide points: The top-250-clone fraction was significantly higher in tumors than in blood (p = 0.039).

Starting material of approximately 500 ng total RNA yielded TCR beta cDNA via a constant-region primer. Sequencing libraries for TCR beta derived from three nested multiplex PCR rounds that used slightly modified ARM-PCR. Each of the first two PCR rounds ran approximately 9 cycles with TRBV1-TRBV30 forward and C-beta reverse primers. TCRdb analysed the multiplex PCR reads with MiXCR anew, one entry per CDR3 protein. The sample records under 130,000 distinct CDR3 sequences, approximately 80% being singletons. For each extraction, RNA and DNA were obtained together from 20-30 mg of unsorted bulk tissue.

This chain uses TRBV14 with TRBJ2-1; D may be TRBD1 (5 bases). The sample consisted of liver tumor tissue from sampling region 3. Specified subset: tumor region T3, left-lateral pole. This TCR derives from a man aged 35 to 55 with primary liver carcinoma and hepatitis B virus infection. DNA of the CDR3: TGTGCCAACAGTGCCGTAGCAGGGTGGGTAAACAATGAGCAGTTCCTC. This encodes CANSAVAGWVNNEQFL.